The 6 T cell receptor beta chains below all came from one sample that was sequenced in a study of T and B cells in COVID-19 patients. Blood genomic DNA input for TRB amplification was roughly 220-500 ng. Multiplex PCR with BIOMED2 TRB-A/B primer pools amplified TRB rearrangements. One entry per CDR3 protein results from TCRdb running MiXCR on the multiplex PCR reads. The sample carries 2,500 to 3,500 distinct CDR3 sequences, over 25% recorded once. The sequenced material came from blood. Receptors originate from a human donor with active COVID-19. The donor label of this sample is uncertain.

This clonotype showed up just a few times. The chain has TRBV7-6 and TRBJ2-3; 10 bases are a match to TRBD1. Germline CDR1 reads SGHVS; CDR2 reads FNYEAQ. The CDR3 contains 15 residues. The ends lost 5 bases at V and 11 bases at J; junction bases unmatched: 13. CDR3 region: CASSLPPGQGLEQYF. The CDR3 DNA follows: TGTGCCAGCAGCCTCCCCCCGGGACAGGGGTTGGAGCAGTATTTT.

This chain uses TRBV5-1 with TRBJ2-5, with TRBD1 matching 7 bases. Germline CDR1 reads SGHRS; CDR2 reads YFSETQ. CDR3 length: 14 residues. The J segment lost 4 bases and the V segment lost 0 bases, leaving 3 bases of the junction unmatched. CDR3: CASSLAGGRETQYF. The CDR3 DNA follows: TGCGCCAGCAGCTTGGCAGGGGGACGAGAGACCCAGTACTTC.

This clonotype turned up a few times. The gene calls are TRBV5-5 and TRBJ1-1; tentatively, D is TRBD1 (6 bases). CDR1 and CDR2 (germline): SGHKS, YYEKEE (reference sequence). With 3 bases removed from V and 0 bases from J, the gap between germline ends came to 15 bases. There are 16 residues in the CDR3. CDR3 sequence reads: CASSSNRATMNTEAFF. CDR3 nucleotide sequence: TGTGCCAGCAGCTCAAACAGGGCCACCATGAACACTGAAGCTTTCTTT.

This clonotype was counted a few times. The gene calls are TRBV6-5 and TRBJ2-2, with 8 bases identical to TRBD1. V shed 4 bases and J 0 bases; nucleotides not matched to a gene: 1. CDR1 is MNHEY and CDR2 is SVGAGI in the germline V gene. The CDR3 is 15 amino acids. CDR3 nucleotides: TGTGCCAGCAGTTCGACAGGGGCGAACACCGGGGAGCTGTTTTTT. Amino acid sequence: CASSSTGANTGELFF.

In the case of this clonotype: A much larger clone lies a single base off, so this may be a read error. The chain links TRBV6-5 to TRBJ1-2, with TRBD1 identical over 7 bases. Germline-derived CDR1 and CDR2 are MNHEY and SVGAGI. The CDR3 sequence is 13 residues long. The chain's CDR3 is CASSRDSNFGYTF. The CDR3 coding sequence is TGTGCCAGCAGCCGGGACAGTAACTTTGGCTACACCTTC.

Points on this clonotype: Germline and junction disagree at one end, which may indicate a read error. This chain uses TRBV10-3 with TRBJ2-5; possibly TRBD1 for D (5 bases). The germline V gene encodes CDR1 ENHRY and CDR2 SYGVKD. The CDR3 has 14 amino acids. The CDR3 region is CASSASWGAETQYF. The CDR3, as DNA: TGTGCCAGCAGTGCGTCGTGGGGCGCGGAGACCCAGTACTTC.